The 5 T cell receptor beta chains listed next were all sequenced from one sample in a study of blood T cell repertoires in COVID-19. The data were produced by immunoSEQ multiplex PCR, yet TCRdb's version contains in-frame clones alone and is incomplete. Of over 65,000 clones listed, about 93% are singletons. Sequencing was done on a sample of peripheral blood. The source is a human donor in a cohort sampled during active COVID-19.

The chain uses TRBV6-5 and TRBJ2-3, with a tentative D call TRBD1 (5 bases). V was trimmed by 6 bases and J by 4 bases, leaving 11 bases between them. Germline lookup yields CDR1 MNHEY and CDR2 SVGAGI. The CDR3 spans 13 residues. The CDR3 loop reads CASRGAGADTQYF. CDR3 in DNA: TGTGCCAGCAGAGGGGCTGGGGCAGATACGCAGTATTTT.

The chain carries TRBV3-1 (or the pseudogene TRBV3-2) and TRBJ1-4, with D hard to call. Per germline, CDR1 LGHDT and CDR2 YNNKEL (reference sequence). V shed 0 bases and J shed 11 bases, with 19 bases lying between them. This CDR3 has 16 amino acids. The chain's CDR3 is CASSQDPGVSLAKLFF. The DNA for the CDR3 is TGTGCCAGCAGCCAAGACCCCGGGGTGAGCTTAGCTAAACTGTTTTTT.

The chain joins TRBV27 to TRBJ1-5; D call uncertain. The CDR3 is made up of 11 amino acids. V lost 2 bases and J 7 bases, leaving 3 bases between the germline ends. Germline assignment: CDR1 MNHEY and CDR2 SMNVEV (reference sequence). Here the CDR3 reads CASSLGQPQHF. DNA for the CDR3: TGTGCCAGCAGTTTAGGCCAGCCCCAGCATTTT.

In its sample, this clone was seen once. V gene TRBV10-3 combines with J gene TRBJ2-3; 10 nucleotides agree with TRBD2. Looked up from germline, CDR1 is ENHRY and CDR2 is SYGVKD. The V and J ends lost 8 bases and 3 bases, in that order; junction bases with no gene match: 5. The CDR3 contains 14 residues. The CDR3 coding sequence is TGTGCCATCCAACTAGCGGGGCAAACAGATACGCAGTATTTT. It translates to CAIQLAGQTDTQYF.

V gene TRBV9 combines with J gene TRBJ1-2, with D perhaps TRBD1 (5 bases). CDR3 length: 13 amino acids. The germline CDR1 and CDR2 sequences are SGDLS and YYNGEE. Trimming cost V 4 bases and J 6 bases, with 13 bases left between them. The CDR3: CASSPRGSDGYTF. CDR3 DNA sequence: TGTGCCAGCAGCCCCCGGGGGTCCGATGGCTACACCTTC.